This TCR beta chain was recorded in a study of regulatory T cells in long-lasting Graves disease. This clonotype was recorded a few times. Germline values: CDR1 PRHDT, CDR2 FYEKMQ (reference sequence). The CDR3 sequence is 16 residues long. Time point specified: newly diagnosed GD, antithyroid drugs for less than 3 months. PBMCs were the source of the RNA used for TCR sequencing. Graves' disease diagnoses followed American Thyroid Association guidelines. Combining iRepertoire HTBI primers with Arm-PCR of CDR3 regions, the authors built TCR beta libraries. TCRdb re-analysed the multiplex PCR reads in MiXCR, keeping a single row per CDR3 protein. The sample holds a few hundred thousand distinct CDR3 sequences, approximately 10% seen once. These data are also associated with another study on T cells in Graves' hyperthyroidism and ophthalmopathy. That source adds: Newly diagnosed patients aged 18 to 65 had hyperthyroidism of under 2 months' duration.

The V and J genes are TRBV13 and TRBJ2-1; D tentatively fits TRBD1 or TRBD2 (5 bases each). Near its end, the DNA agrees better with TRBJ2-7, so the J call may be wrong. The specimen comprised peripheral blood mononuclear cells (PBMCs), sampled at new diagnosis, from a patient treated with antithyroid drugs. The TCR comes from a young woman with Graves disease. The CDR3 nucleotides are TGTGCCAGCAGCCGCAGAGGGGATCCAGCATACAATGAGCAGTACTTC. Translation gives CASSRRGDPAYNEQYF.